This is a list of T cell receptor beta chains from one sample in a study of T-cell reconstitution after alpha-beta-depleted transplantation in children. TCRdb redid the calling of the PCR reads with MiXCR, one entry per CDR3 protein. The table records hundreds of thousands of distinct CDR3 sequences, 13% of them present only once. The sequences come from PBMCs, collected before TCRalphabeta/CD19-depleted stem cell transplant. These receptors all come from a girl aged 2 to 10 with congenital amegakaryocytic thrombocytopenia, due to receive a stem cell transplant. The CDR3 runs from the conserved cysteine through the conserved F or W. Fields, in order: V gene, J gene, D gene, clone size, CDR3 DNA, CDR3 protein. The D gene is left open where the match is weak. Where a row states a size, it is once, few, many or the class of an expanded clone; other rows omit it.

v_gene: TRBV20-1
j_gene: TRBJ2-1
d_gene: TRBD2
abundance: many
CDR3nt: TGCAGTGCCCAACCGGGCGGGAGCTCCTACAATGAGCAGTTCTTC
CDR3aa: CSAQPGGSSYNEQFF

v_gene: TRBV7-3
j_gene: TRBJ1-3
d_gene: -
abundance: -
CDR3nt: TGTGCCAGCAGCGCGCAGGGCCCCGGGGACACCATATATTTT
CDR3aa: CASSAQGPGDTIYF

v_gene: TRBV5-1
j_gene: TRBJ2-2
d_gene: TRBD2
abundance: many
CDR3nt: TGCGCCAGCAGCTTGCCAGGACTAGCGAGAATCCAGAACACCGGGGAGCTGTTTTTT
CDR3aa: CASSLPGLARIQNTGELFF

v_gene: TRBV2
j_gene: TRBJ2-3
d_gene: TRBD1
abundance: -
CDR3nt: TGTGCCAGCAACACAGGGGTGGCAGATACGCAGTATTTT
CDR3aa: CASNTGVADTQYF

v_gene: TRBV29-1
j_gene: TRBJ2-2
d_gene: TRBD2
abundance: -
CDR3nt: TGCAGCGTTGAAGGGGGGACTAGCGGGAGGGCCGTAACCGGGGAGCTGTTTTTT
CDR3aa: CSVEGGTSGRAVTGELFF

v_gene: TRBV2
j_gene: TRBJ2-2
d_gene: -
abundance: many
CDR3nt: TGTGCCAGCAGTGAGTTCTACACGAACACCGGGGAGCTGTTTTTT
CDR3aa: CASSEFYTNTGELFF

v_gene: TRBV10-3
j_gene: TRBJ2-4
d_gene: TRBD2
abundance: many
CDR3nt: TGTGCCACACAAGGGAGAGCGGGGCTAGCCAAAAACATTCAGTACTTC
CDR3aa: CATQGRAGLAKNIQYF

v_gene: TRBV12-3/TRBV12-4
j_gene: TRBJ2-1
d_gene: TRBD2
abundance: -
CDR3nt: TGTGCCAGCAGTCCTAGCGGAGGCCGTGGGTCCTACAATGAGCAGTTCTTC
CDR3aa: CASSPSGGRGSYNEQFF

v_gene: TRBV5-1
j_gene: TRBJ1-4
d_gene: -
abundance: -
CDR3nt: TGCGCCAGCAGCTTGGGCCTTACGGGAGAAAAACTGTTTTTT
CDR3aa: CASSLGLTGEKLFF

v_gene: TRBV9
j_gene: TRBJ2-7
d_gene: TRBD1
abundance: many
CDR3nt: TGTGCCAGCAGCGTAGCGTCGACAGGGACCTACGAGCAGTACTTC
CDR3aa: CASSVASTGTYEQYF

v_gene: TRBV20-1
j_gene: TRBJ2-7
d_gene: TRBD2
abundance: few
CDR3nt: TGCAGTGTTGGGTTTATCCTAGCGGGAGGGCCGTACGAGCAGTACTTC
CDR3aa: CSVGFILAGGPYEQYF

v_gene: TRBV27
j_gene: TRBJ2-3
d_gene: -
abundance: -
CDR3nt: TGTGCCAGCAGAGGGAGGTCCAGGGTGGGAGATACGCAGTATTTT
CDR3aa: CASRGRSRVGDTQYF

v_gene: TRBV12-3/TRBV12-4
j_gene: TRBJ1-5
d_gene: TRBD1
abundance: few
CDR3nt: TGTGCCAGCAGTTTCAGGGGGAGACAGCCCCAGCATTTT
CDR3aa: CASSFRGRQPQHF

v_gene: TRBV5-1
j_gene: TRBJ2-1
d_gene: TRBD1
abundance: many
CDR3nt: TGCGCCAGCAGCCAACCGCCGGGACAGGGCTACAATGAGCAGTTCTTC
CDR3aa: CASSQPPGQGYNEQFF

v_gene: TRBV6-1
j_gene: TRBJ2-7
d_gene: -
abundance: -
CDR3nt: TGTGCCAGCAGCCTACTAGCAACTTCGCACGAGCAGTACTTC
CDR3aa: CASSLLATSHEQYF

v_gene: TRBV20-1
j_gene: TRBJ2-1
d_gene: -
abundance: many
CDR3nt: TGCAGTGCTAGAGATTTCGGTTACAATGAGCAGTTCTTC
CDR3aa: CSARDFGYNEQFF

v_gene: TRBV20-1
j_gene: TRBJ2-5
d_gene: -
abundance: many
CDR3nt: TGCAGTGGTGGGGGGCGCGATGGGGAGACCCAGTACTTC
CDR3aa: CSGGGRDGETQYF

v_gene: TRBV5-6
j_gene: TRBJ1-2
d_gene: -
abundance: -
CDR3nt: TGTGCCAGCAGCTTGTACCGGGAAGGCTACACCTTC
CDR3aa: CASSLYREGYTF

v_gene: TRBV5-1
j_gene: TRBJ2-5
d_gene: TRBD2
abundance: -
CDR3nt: TGCGCCAGCAGCCCCGGGACTAGCAAAGAGACCCAGTACTTC
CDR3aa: CASSPGTSKETQYF

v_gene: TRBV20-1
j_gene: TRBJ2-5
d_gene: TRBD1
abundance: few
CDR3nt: TGCAGTGCTCAATCCTACAGGGGATTCGTCCAAGAGACCCAGTACTTC
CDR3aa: CSAQSYRGFVQETQYF

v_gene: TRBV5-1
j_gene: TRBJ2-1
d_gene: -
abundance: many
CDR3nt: TGCGCCAGCAGCGGATTTCCTGGGACGGCTGGTACCTACAATGAGCAGTTCTTC
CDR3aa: CASSGFPGTAGTYNEQFF

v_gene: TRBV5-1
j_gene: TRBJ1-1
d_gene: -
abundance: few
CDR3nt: TGCGCCAGCAGCCAAGCCAGGGGCCTCAAGAACACTGAAGCTTTCTTT
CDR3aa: CASSQARGLKNTEAFF

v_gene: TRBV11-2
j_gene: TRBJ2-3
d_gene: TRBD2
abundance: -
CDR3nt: TGTGCCACGACTCCGGGACTAGCAGATACGCAGTATTTT
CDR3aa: CATTPGLADTQYF

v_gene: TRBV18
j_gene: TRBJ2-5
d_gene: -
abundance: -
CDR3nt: TGTGCCAGCGCGGGAAGGGAAGAGACCCAGTACTTC
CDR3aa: CASAGREETQYF

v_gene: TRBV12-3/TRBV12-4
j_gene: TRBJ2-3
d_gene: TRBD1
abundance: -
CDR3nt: TGTGCCAGCACCCCGTGGACAGGGATGGGCCCAGATACGCAGTATTTT
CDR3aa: CASTPWTGMGPDTQYF

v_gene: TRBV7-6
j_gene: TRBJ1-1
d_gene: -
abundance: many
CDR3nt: TGTGCCAGCAGCTTAGCTCCTGAGGATTGGACTGAAGCTTTCTTT
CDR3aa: CASSLAPEDWTEAFF

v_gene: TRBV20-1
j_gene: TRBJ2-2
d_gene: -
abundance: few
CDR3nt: TGCAGTGCTCACAAGGCATGGGCCTCCGGGGAGCTGTTTTTT
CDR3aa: CSAHKAWASGELFF

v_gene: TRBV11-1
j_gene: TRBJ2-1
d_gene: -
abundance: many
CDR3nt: TGTGCCAGCAGCCACCTGGGGAGCACAAGTCCCAAATACAATGAGCAGTTCTTC
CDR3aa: CASSHLGSTSPKYNEQFF

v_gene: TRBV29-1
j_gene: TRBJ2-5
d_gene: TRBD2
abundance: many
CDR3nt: TGCAGCGTAACAGACTTCCCGGGACTAGTGGGGGTCGTGTACTTC
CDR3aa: CSVTDFPGLVGVVYF

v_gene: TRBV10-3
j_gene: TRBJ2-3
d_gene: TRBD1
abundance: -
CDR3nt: TGTGCCATCAGTGAGTTGGGGACAGGGGACACAGATACGCAGTATTTT
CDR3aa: CAISELGTGDTDTQYF

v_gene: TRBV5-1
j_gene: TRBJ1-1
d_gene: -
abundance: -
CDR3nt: TGCGCCAGCAGCCCCTCGTTTATTTACACTGAAGCTTTCTTT
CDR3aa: CASSPSFIYTEAFF

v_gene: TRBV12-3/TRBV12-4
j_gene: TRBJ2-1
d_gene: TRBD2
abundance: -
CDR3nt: TGTGCCAGCAGTCAGTTTAGCGGGAGTGTTAATGAGCAGTTCTTC
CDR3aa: CASSQFSGSVNEQFF

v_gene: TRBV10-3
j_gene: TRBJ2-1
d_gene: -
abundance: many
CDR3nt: TGTGCCATCAGTGAGTCGAAAGGTTATGAGCAGTTCTTC
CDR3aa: CAISESKGYEQFF

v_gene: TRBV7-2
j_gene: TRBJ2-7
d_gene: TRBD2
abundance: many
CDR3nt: TGTGCCAGCAGCTTAGTGGCTAGCGGGAGTCTCGAGCAGTACTTC
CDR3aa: CASSLVASGSLEQYF

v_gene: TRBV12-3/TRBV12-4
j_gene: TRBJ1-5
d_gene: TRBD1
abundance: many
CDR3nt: TGTGCCAGCAGCAGACAGGGCATGGGCAATCAGCCCCAGCATTTT
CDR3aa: CASSRQGMGNQPQHF

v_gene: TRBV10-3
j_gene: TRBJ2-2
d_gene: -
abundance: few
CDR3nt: TGTGCCACCAGAAGATTGGGCACCGGGGAGCTGTTTTTT
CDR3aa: CATRRLGTGELFF

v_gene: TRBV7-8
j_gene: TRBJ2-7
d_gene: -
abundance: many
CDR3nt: TGTGCCAGCAGCTTGAGGTTAGCGTTGCAAACCTACGAGCAGTACTTC
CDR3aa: CASSLRLALQTYEQYF

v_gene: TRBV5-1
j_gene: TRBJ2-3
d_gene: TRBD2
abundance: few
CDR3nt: TGCGCCAGCAGCCCCCCGGGGACATCCGGGACTAGAGGGGATACGCAGTATTTT
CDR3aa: CASSPPGTSGTRGDTQYF

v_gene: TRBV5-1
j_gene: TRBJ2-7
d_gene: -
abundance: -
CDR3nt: TGCGCCAGCAGCTCCGAACGGGACCGCCCCTACGAGCAGTACTTC
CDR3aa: CASSSERDRPYEQYF

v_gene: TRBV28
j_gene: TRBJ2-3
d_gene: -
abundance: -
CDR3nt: TGTGCCAGCAGTTTGCCGAGTTATACGCAGTATTTT
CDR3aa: CASSLPSYTQYF

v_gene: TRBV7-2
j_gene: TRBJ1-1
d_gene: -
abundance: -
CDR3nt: TGTGCCAGCAGCTTAGTCAGGGACTCTGAAGCTTTCTTT
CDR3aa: CASSLVRDSEAFF

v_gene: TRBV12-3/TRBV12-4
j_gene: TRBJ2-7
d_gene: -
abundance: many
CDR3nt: TGTGCCAGCAGTACACCCCTGGCAACACAGCAGTACTTC
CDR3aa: CASSTPLATQQYF

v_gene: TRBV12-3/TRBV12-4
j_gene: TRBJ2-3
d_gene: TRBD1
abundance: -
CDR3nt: TGTGCCAGCAGTTTTCCCCGGGACAGGGCCACAGATACGCAGTATTTT
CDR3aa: CASSFPRDRATDTQYF

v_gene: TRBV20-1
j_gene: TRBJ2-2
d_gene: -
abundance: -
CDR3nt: TGCAGTGCTAGCCTCGGGGATTACACCGGGGAGCTGTTTTTT
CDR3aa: CSASLGDYTGELFF

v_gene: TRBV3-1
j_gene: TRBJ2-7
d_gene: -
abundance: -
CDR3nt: TGTGCCAGCTCTATAGGCCACTACGAGCAGTACTTC
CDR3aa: CASSIGHYEQYF

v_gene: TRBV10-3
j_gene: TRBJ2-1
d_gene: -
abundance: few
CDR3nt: TGTGCCATCAGGAACGGGAACAATGAGCAGTTCTTC
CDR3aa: CAIRNGNNEQFF

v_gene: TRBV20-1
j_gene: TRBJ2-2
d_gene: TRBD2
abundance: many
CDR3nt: TGCAGTGCTAGAGATGGAATAGCGGGAGACACCGGGGAGCTGTTTTTT
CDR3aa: CSARDGIAGDTGELFF

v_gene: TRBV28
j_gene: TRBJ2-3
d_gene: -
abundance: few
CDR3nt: TGTGCCAGCAGTTTCAGACAGAAGACGAGTGACACCACAGATACGCAGTATTTT
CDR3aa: CASSFRQKTSDTTDTQYF

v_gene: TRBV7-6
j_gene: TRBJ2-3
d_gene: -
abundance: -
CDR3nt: TGTGCCAGCAGCTTATCCGGGACATCTGAAGGGAGGCAGTATTTT
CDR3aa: CASSLSGTSEGRQYF

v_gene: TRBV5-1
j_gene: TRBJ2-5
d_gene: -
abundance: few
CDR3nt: TGCGCCAGCAGCTTGGTTACAGCCCCGGGGGAGACCCAGTACTTC
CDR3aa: CASSLVTAPGETQYF

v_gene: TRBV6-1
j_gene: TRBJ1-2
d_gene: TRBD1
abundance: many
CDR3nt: TGTGCCAGCAGGGACAGGGCGCCTTATGGCTACACCTTC
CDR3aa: CASRDRAPYGYTF

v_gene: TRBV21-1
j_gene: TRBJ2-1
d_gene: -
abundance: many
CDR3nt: TGTGCCAGCAGCGGATACCGGGACCGCGAGCAGTTCTTC
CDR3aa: CASSGYRDREQFF

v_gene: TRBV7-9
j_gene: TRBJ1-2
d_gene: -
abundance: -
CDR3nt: TGTGCCAGCAGCCCGGCAGAGAGGCCTAACTATGGCTACACCTTC
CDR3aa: CASSPAERPNYGYTF